This T cell receptor beta chain came from a study of blood T cell repertoires in COVID-19. The CDR3 has 16 residues. The trim removed 3 bases at V and 2 bases at J, leaving 4 bases unmatched. Per germline, CDR1 SGHRS and CDR2 YFSETQ. Clones were sequenced by immunoSEQ multiplex PCR, and TCRdb holds only the in-frame ones, with some missing. This table has 310,000 or so clones, about 85% appearing once. The sample was PBMCs or T cells enriched from blood (not recorded which). The J gene is TRBJ2-5, the V gene TRBV5-1; 13 positions agree with TRBD2. This TCR came from a woman aged 25 to 45 who had recovered from COVID-19. The CDR3 protein is CASSWGLAGRQETQYF. CDR3 nucleotide sequence: TGCGCCAGCAGCTGGGGACTAGCGGGACGACAAGAGACCCAGTACTTC. Full variable domain (rest looked up from reference TRBV5-1 and TRBJ2-5): KAGVTQTPRYLIKTRGQQVTLSCSPISGHRSVSWYQQTPGQGLQFLFEYFSETQRNKGNFPGRFSGRQFSNSRSEMNVSTLELGDSALYLCASSWGLAGRQETQYFGPGTRLLVL.